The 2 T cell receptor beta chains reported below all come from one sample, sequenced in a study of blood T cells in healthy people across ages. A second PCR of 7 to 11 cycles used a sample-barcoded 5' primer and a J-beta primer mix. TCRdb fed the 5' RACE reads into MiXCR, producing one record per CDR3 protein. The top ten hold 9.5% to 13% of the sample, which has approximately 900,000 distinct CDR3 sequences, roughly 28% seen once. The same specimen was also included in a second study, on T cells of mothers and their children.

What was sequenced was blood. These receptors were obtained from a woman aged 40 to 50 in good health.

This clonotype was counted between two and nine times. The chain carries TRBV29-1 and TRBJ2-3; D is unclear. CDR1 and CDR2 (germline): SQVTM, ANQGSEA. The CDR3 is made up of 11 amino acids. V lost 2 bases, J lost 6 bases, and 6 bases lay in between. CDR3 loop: CSVEPQDTQYF. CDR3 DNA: TGCAGCGTTGAACCCCAGGATACGCAGTATTTT.

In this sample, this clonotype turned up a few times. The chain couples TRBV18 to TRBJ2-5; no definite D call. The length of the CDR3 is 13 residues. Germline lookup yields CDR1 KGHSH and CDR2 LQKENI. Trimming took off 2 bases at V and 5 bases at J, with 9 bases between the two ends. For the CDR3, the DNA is TGTGCCAGCTCACCAGGAAGTCGGGAGACCCAGTACTTC. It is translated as CASSPGSRETQYF.